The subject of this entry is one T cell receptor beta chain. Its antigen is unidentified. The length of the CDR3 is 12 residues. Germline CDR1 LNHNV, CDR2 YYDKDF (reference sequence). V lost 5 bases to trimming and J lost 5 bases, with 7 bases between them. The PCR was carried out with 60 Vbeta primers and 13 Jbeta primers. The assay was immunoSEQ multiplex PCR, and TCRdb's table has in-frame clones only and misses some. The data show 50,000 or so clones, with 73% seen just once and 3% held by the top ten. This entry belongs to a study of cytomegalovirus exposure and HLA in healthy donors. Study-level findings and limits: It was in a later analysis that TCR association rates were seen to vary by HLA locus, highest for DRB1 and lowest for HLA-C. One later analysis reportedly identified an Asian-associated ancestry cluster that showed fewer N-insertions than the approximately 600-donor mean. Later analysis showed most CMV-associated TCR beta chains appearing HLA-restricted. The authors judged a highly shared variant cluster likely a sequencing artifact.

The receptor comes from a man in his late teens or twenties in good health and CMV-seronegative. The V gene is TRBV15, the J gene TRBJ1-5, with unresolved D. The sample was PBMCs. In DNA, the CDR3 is TGTGCCACCAGCTTCAACTATCAGCCCCAGCATTTT. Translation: CATSFNYQPQHF.